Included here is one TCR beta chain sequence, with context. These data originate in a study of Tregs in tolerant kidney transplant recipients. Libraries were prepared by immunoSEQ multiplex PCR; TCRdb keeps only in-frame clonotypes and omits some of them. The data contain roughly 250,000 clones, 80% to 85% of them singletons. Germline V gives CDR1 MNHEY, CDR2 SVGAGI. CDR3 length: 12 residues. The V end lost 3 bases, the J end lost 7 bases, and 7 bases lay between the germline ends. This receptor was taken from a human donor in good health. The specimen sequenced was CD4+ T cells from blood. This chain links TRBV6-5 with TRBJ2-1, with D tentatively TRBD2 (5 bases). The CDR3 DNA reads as TGTGCCAGCAGTTATCGCGGGAATGAGCAGTTCTTC. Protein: CASSYRGNEQFF.